Following are 5 T cell receptor beta chains from one sample sequenced in a study of blood T cell repertoires in COVID-19. TCRdb's table, derived via immunoSEQ multiplex PCR, lists solely in-frame clones and lacks some. The sample lists some 270,000 clones; 65% to 85% were seen once. The specimen was peripheral blood. These receptors originate from a person aged 70 to 85 with COVID-19, enrolled during active disease.

CDR3 region: CASRALAGVGWQYF. The CDR3 coding sequence is TGTGCCAGCCGTGCACTAGCGGGAGTCGGGTGGCAGTACTTC. The chain couples TRBV28 to TRBJ2-7; 11 bases line up with TRBD2. J gave up 9 bases and V 8 bases, and 12 bases lay outside the gene matches. The CDR3 sequence is 14 residues long. Germline V gene sequence: CDR1 MDHEN, CDR2 SYDVKM.

The J gene is TRBJ2-7, the V gene TRBV2; D might be TRBD1 (7 bases). Germline lookup yields CDR1 SNHLY and CDR2 FYNNEI. The V gene lost 8 bases and the J gene lost 6 bases, with 17 bases spanning the gap. This CDR3 has 13 amino acids. CDR3 sequence: CASQDRRGAEQYF. CDR3 DNA: TGTGCCAGCCAGGACAGGAGGGGGGCCGAGCAGTACTTC.

This clone has a single count. V usage is TRBV5-1 and J usage is TRBJ2-1; TRBD1 matches 8 bases. Trimming removed 4 bases from V and 7 bases from J; junction bases left unmatched: 13. Germline V CDR1 and CDR2: SGHRS, YFSETQ. The CDR3 runs to 16 residues. The CDR3 DNA reads TGCGCCAGCAGCCCCAATCCAGGACAGGGAATTAATGAGCAGTTCTTC. Amino acid sequence: CASSPNPGQGINEQFF.

J is TRBJ2-5 and V is TRBV5-3; a possible D gene is TRBD1 (6 bases). TRBV5-3 is noted as an ORF with a role that remains uncertain. The CDR3 covers 15 residues. V lost 4 bases, J lost 4 bases, and 17 bases lay in between. CDR3 DNA sequence: TGTGCCAGAAGCGCAGGACAGTGGTCGGGAGAGACCCAGTACTTC. The encoded protein is CARSAGQWSGETQYF.

In regard to this clone: The same CDR3 is also encoded by other DNA sequences in this sample. The rearrangement uses TRBV6-2 or TRBV6-3 and TRBJ2-3; unclear D gene. Germline assignment: CDR1 MNHEY and CDR2 SVGEGT. This CDR3 has 11 amino acids. V was cut by 4 bases and J by 4 bases, with 3 bases left in between. Written as DNA, the CDR3 is TGTGCCAGCAGTTCCGCAGATACGCAGTATTTT. Amino acid sequence: CASSSADTQYF.